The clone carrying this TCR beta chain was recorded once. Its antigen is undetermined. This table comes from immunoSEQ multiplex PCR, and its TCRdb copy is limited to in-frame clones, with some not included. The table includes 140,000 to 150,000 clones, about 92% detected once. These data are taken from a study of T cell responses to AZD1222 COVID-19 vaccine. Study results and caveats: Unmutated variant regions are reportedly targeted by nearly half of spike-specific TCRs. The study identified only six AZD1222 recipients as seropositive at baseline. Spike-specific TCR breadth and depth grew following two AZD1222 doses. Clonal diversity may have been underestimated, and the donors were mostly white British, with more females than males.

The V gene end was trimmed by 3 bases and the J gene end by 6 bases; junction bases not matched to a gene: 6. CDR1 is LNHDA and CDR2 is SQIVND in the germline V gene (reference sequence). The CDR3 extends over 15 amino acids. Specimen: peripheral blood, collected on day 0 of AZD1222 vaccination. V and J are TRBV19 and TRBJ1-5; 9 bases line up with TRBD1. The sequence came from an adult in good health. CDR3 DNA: TGTGCCAGTAGTATTGGGACAGGGTCTATTCAGCCCCAGCATTTT. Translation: CASSIGTGSIQPQHF.